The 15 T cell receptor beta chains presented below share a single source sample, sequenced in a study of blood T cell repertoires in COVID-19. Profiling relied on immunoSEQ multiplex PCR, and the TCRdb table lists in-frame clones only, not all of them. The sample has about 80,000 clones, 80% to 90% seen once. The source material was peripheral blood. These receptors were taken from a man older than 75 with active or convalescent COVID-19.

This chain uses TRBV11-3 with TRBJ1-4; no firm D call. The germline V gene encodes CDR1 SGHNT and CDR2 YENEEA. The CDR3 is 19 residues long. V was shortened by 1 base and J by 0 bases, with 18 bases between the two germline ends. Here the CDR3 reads CASSLVSYELGATNEKLFF. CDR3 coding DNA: TGTGCCAGCAGCTTAGTGAGTTATGAGCTTGGAGCAACTAATGAAAAACTGTTTTTT.

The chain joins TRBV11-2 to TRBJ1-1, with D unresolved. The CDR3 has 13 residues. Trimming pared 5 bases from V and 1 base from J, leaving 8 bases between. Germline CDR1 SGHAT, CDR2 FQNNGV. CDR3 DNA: TGTGCCAGCAGCATCTCAGAGAACACTGAAGCTTTCTTT. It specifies CASSISENTEAFF.

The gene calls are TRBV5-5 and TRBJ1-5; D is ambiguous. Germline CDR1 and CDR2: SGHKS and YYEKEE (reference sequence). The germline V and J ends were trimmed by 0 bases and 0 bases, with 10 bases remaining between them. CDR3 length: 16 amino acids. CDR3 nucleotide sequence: TGTGCCAGCAGCTTGGCCTTGGGCCCTAGCAATCAGCCCCAGCATTTT. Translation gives CASSLALGPSNQPQHF. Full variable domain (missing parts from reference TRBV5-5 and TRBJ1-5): DAGVTQSPTHLIKTRGQQVTLRCSPISGHKSVSWYQQVLGQGPQFIFQYYEKEERGRGNFPDRFSARQFPNYSSELNVNALLLGDSALYLCASSLALGPSNQPQHFGDGTRLSIL.

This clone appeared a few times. The CDR3 is CASSTGQDNEQFF. The CDR3 bases are TGTGCCAGCAGCACGGGACAGGATAATGAGCAGTTCTTC. V and J are TRBV7-3 and TRBJ2-1; 8 positions match TRBD1. Losses at the gene ends were 5 bases for V and 7 bases for J; bases not matched to a gene: 4. Germline V gene data show CDR1 as SGHTA and CDR2 as FQGTGA. CDR3 length: 13 amino acids.

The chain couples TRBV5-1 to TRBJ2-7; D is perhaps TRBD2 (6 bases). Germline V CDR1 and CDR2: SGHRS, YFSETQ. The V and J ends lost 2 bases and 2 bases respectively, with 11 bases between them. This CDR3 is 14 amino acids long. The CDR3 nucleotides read TGCGCCAGCAGCTTCCGGGACTCCGCCTACGAGCAGTACTTC. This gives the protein CASSFRDSAYEQYF. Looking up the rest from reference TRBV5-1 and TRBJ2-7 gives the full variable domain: KAGVTQTPRYLIKTRGQQVTLSCSPISGHRSVSWYQQTPGQGLQFLFEYFSETQRNKGNFPGRFSGRQFSNSRSEMNVSTLELGDSALYLCASSFRDSAYEQYFGPGTRLTVT.

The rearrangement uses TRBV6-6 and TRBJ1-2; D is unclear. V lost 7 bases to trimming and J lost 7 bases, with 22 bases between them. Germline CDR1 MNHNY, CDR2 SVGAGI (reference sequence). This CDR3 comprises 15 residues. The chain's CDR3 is CASTDQPWTAGGYTF. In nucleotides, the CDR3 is TGTGCCAGCACCGACCAGCCTTGGACGGCGGGTGGCTACACCTTC.

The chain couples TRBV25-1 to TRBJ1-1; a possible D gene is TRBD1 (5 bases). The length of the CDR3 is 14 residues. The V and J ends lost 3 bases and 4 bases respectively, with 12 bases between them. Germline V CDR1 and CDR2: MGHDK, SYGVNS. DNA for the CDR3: TGTGCCAGCAGTGAGCCAGGGTTGAGCACTGAAGCTTTCTTT. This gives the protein CASSEPGLSTEAFF.

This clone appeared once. The CDR3 spells CASSQVNSAQYF. The CDR3 nucleotides are TGTGCCAGCAGCCAAGTAAATAGCGCGCAGTATTTT. The V and J genes are TRBV3-1 (or the pseudogene TRBV3-2) and TRBJ2-3; D perhaps matches TRBD2 (5 bases). The CDR3 sequence is 12 residues long. V was clipped by 1 base and J by 10 bases, with 9 bases between them. Germline CDR1 reads LGHDT; CDR2 reads YNNKEL (reference sequence).

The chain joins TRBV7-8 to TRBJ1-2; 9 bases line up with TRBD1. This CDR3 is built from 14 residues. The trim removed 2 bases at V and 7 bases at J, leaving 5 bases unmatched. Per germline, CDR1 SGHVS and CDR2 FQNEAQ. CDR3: CASSLTGGASGYTF. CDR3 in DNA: TGTGCCAGCAGCTTAACAGGGGGCGCATCTGGCTACACCTTC.

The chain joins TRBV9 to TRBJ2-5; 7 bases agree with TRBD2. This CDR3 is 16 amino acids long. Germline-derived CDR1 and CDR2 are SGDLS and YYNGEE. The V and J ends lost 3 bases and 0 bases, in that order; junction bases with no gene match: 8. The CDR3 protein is CASSARGGTNQETQYF. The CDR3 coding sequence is TGTGCCAGCAGCGCCCGTGGGGGGACTAACCAAGAGACCCAGTACTTC. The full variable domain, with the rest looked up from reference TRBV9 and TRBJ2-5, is DSGVTQTPKHLITATGQRVTLRCSPRSGDLSVYWYQQSLDQGLQFLIQYYNGEERAKGNILERFSAQQFPDLHSELNLSSLELGDSALYFCASSARGGTNQETQYFGPGTRLLVL.

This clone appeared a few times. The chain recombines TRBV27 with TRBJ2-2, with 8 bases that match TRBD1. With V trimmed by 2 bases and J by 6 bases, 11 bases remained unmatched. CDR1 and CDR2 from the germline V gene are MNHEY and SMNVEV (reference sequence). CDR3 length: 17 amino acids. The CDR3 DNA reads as TGTGCCAGCAGTTTAACAGAATTCAGGGGGCTATCCGGGGAGCTGTTTTTT. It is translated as CASSLTEFRGLSGELFF.

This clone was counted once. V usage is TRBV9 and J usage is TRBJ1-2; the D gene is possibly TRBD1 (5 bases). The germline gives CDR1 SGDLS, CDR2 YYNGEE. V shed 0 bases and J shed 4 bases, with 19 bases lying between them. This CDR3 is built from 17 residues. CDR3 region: CASSVGQSQRESYGYTF. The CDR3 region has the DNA TGTGCCAGCAGCGTAGGACAGTCCCAAAGAGAAAGCTATGGCTACACCTTC. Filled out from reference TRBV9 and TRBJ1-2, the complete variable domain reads DSGVTQTPKHLITATGQRVTLRCSPRSGDLSVYWYQQSLDQGLQFLIQYYNGEERAKGNILERFSAQQFPDLHSELNLSSLELGDSALYFCASSVGQSQRESYGYTFGSGTRLTVV.

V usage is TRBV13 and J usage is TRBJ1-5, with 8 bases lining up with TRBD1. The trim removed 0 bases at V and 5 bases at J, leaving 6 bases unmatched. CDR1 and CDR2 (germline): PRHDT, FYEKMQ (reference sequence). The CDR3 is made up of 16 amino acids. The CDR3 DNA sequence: TGTGCCAGCAGCTTAGGAGGCAGGGGGCTCTATCAGCCCCAGCATTTT. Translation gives CASSLGGRGLYQPQHF.

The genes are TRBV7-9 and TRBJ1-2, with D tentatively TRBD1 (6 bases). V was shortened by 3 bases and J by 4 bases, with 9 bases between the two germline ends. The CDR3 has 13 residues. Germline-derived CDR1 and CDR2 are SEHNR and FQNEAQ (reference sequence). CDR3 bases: TGTGCCAGCAGCTTGGGGGGGCCCTATGGCTACACCTTC. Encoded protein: CASSLGGPYGYTF.

The CDR3 loop reads CASSMGARHGYTF. CDR3 DNA sequence: TGTGCCAGTAGTATGGGGGCGAGGCATGGCTACACCTTC. The V and J genes are TRBV19 and TRBJ1-2; D is perhaps TRBD1 (6 bases). V shed 3 bases and J shed 6 bases, with 11 bases lying between them. Germline loops: CDR1 LNHDA, CDR2 SQIVND (reference sequence). The CDR3 totals 13 residues. Full variable domain (rest looked up from reference TRBV19 and TRBJ1-2): DGGITQSPKYLFRKEGQNVTLSCEQNLNHDAMYWYRQDPGQGLRLIYYSQIVNDFQKGDIAEGYSVSREKKESFPLTVTSAQKNPTAFYLCASSMGARHGYTFGSGTRLTVV.